The rows below give T cell receptor beta chains drawn from one sample of a study of blood T cells in healthy people across ages. TCRdb called the 5' RACE reads again in MiXCR, with one record for every CDR3 protein. This sample carries roughly 680,000 distinct CDR3 sequences, around 49% of them seen once, and the ten largest clones take roughly a third. What was sequenced was blood. The receptors originated from a woman aged 55-69 years in good health. Both conserved end residues are part of each CDR3. The order of the fields is J gene, clone size, V gene, D gene, CDR3 protein, CDR3 DNA. The D gene is left open where the match is weak. A clone size is listed for some rows: how often the clone was seen (once, few, many), or a class if it is expanded.

TRBJ1-4	few	TRBV20-1	NA	CSAREDRVLFF	TGCAGTGCTAGGGAGGATAGGGTTCTGTTTTTT
TRBJ1-4	once	TRBV20-1	NA	CSAPLTTEKLFF	TGCAGTGCCCCCCTGACAACTGAAAAACTGTTTTTT
TRBJ2-7	few	TRBV28	NA	CASSFGAGDEQYF	TGTGCCAGCAGTTTTGGGGCTGGCGACGAGCAGTACTTC
TRBJ2-7	NA	TRBV29-1	NA	CSAPTGVRGEQYF	TGCAGCGCACCCACGGGGGTTCGGGGCGAGCAGTACTTC
TRBJ2-1	NA	TRBV10-3	NA	CAISESLAGNEQFF	TGTGCCATCAGTGAGTCGCTAGCCGGCAATGAGCAGTTCTTC
TRBJ2-2	NA	TRBV29-1	NA	CSVSQSGPNTGELFF	TGCAGCGTTAGCCAATCCGGGCCAAACACCGGGGAGCTGTTTTTT
TRBJ2-7	NA	TRBV4-3	TRBD2	CASSRAGATYEQYF	TGCGCCAGCAGCCGAGCGGGAGCGACCTACGAGCAGTACTTC
TRBJ2-7	NA	TRBV6-5	TRBD1	CASSRLAAGGSYEQYF	TGTGCCAGCAGTCGACTCGCTGCAGGGGGATCCTACGAGCAGTACTTC
TRBJ2-3	NA	TRBV6-5	NA	CVSKSGYTDTQYF	TGTGTCAGCAAAAGCGGCTACACAGATACGCAGTATTTT
TRBJ2-1	NA	TRBV28	TRBD2	CASSRPSGRTSYNEQFF	TGTGCCAGCAGCCGACCTAGCGGGAGGACCTCCTACAATGAGCAGTTCTTC
TRBJ2-5	NA	TRBV28	TRBD1	CAIFPAGTGRETQYF	TGTGCCATCTTCCCGGCCGGGACAGGGAGGGAGACCCAGTACTTC
TRBJ1-1	NA	TRBV2	NA	CASFRTVNRNTEAFF	TGTGCCAGCTTTCGGACAGTAAATAGGAACACTGAAGCTTTCTTT
TRBJ1-1	few	TRBV2	NA	CASSRQLEGTEAFF	TGTGCCAGCAGCCGACAGTTAGAGGGCACTGAAGCTTTCTTT
TRBJ2-3	NA	TRBV6-5	TRBD1	CASSYSRDRGYHTQYF	TGTGCCAGCAGTTACTCAAGGGACAGGGGTTATCATACGCAGTATTTT
TRBJ2-1	once	TRBV3-1	NA	CASSQGRIWPRNEQFF	TGTGCCAGCAGCCAAGGTCGGATCTGGCCCCGCAATGAGCAGTTCTTC
TRBJ1-1	few	TRBV29-1	NA	CSVEGQGGTEAFF	TGCAGCGTTGAAGGGCAGGGAGGCACTGAAGCTTTCTTT
TRBJ2-7	few	TRBV29-1	NA	CSVAWLASYEQYF	TGCAGCGTTGCTTGGCTAGCGTCCTACGAGCAGTACTTC
TRBJ2-3	NA	TRBV11-2	NA	CASSLGRLVTDTQYF	TGTGCCAGCAGCTTAGGGAGACTAGTGACAGATACGCAGTATTTT
TRBJ1-1	NA	TRBV7-8	NA	CASSERGGRGNTGAFF	TGTGCCAGCAGCGAGAGGGGGGGCCGTGGGAACACTGGAGCTTTCTTT
TRBJ1-6	NA	TRBV3-1	TRBD1	CASSQSWTGINSPLHF	TGTGCCAGCAGCCAGAGTTGGACAGGGATAAATTCACCCCTCCACTTT
TRBJ1-2	NA	TRBV6-6	TRBD1	CAISTGDGYTF	TGTGCCATCTCGACAGGGGATGGCTACACCTTC
TRBJ2-7	NA	TRBV12-3/TRBV12-4	NA	CASSQRVGAYEQYF	TGTGCCAGCAGTCAGAGAGTAGGGGCATACGAGCAGTACTTC
TRBJ2-1	few	TRBV7-3	NA	CASSSDPSSYNEQFF	TGTGCCAGCAGCTCAGACCCAAGCTCCTACAATGAGCAGTTCTTC
TRBJ2-3	once	TRBV20-1	NA	CSARDSRHGTQYF	TGCAGTGCTAGAGATTCCCGCCATGGTACGCAGTATTTT
TRBJ1-2	once	TRBV10-3	TRBD1	CAIRGDSFNYGYTF	TGTGCCATCAGAGGGGACAGCTTTAACTATGGCTACACCTTC
TRBJ2-7	many	TRBV7-2	NA	CASSLDGGFRGEQYF	TGTGCCAGCAGCTTAGACGGCGGGTTCCGGGGAGAGCAGTACTTC
TRBJ2-5	few	TRBV5-1	TRBD2	CASSLSGTSGGETQYF	TGCGCCAGCAGCTTGAGCGGGACTAGCGGTGGAGAGACCCAGTACTTC
TRBJ2-3	few	TRBV6-5	NA	CASSYSGGTQYF	TGTGCCAGCAGTTACTCAGGGGGAACGCAGTATTTT
TRBJ2-7	few	TRBV4-3	TRBD2	CASSLEVLAGRSYEQYF	TGCGCCAGCAGCCTCGAGGTTCTAGCGGGCCGCTCCTACGAGCAGTACTTC
TRBJ2-3	NA	TRBV5-1	NA	CASSLFHPDTQYF	TGCGCCAGCAGTTTGTTCCACCCAGATACGCAGTATTTT
TRBJ2-1	NA	TRBV20-1	TRBD2	CSAGEHWTSSYNEQFF	TGCAGTGCTGGAGAGCACTGGACTAGCTCCTACAATGAGCAGTTCTTC
TRBJ2-3	few	TRBV25-1	TRBD2	CASDNPSGCGTDTQYF	TGTGCCAGCGATAACCCTAGCGGTTGCGGCACAGATACGCAGTATTTT
TRBJ2-1	NA	TRBV20-1	NA	CSARSLRSYNEQFF	TGCAGTGCTCGGTCCTTAAGGTCCTACAATGAGCAGTTCTTC
TRBJ2-3	NA	TRBV12-3/TRBV12-4	NA	CASSPRLEAQYF	TGTGCCAGCAGCCCCCGACTAGAGGCGCAGTATTTT